This T cell receptor (beta chain) stems from a study of T-cell reconstitution after alpha-beta-depleted transplantation in children. General study points: The high TCRbeta diversity at day 60 in some patients came from surviving recipient T cells and thymic progenitors.

The germline V gene encodes CDR1 MNHEY and CDR2 SMNVEV (reference sequence). V lost 8 bases, J lost 5 bases, and 0 bases stayed unmatched. The CDR3 is made up of 13 amino acids. Unique molecular identifiers were built into the TCRbeta library. Via MiXCR, TCRdb re-called the PCR reads, giving one row per CDR3 protein. The table has approximately 980,000 distinct CDR3 sequences, roughly 31% seen once. This clonotype was seen only a few times. Its antigen is undetermined. The V gene is TRBV27, the J gene TRBJ2-1, with TRBD2 matching over 13 bases. The receptor was isolated from a boy less than two years old who had a stem cell transplant for SCID, so the T cells may come from the graft donor. The sequenced sample was PBMCs, mostly from graft donor cells, obtained 360 days after TCRalphabeta/CD19-depleted stem cell transplant. CDR3 sequence reads: CASGTSGNNEQFF. For the CDR3, the DNA is TGTGCCAGCGGGACTAGCGGGAACAATGAGCAGTTCTTC.